Listed here is a single T cell receptor beta chain. This clone was detected only once. The target of this receptor is not known. One base away there is no much larger clone; base qualities are not given. The intended sense of this specimen's time point label: baseline before first vaccination. The vaccinee samples were drawn from two UK trials, COV001 and COV002, one of which was a single-blind randomized controlled phase 2/3 trial testing AZD1222 (ChAdOx1 nCoV-19) in healthy adults. Trial participant PBMC samples were collected at day 0 and day 28 after the second dose for TCRbeta chain sequencing. The data originate from a study of T cell responses to AZD1222 COVID-19 vaccine (dated by TCRdb to the early 2020s). For context, the study as a whole: Because spike-specific TCR depth and breadth did not differ between the two schedules, AZD1222 recipients who got a second dose at roughly 4 weeks were pooled with those who got a second dose at roughly 12 weeks. Enrollment into the trials was organized by age into subgroups of 18-55, 56-69 and 70-plus years, and those subgroups contained roughly 150, 30 and 60 TCR-sequenced participants, respectively. A total of just over 230 trial participants underwent TCR sequencing, of whom nearly 210 had received two doses of AZD1222 and 26 had received two doses of the MenACWY control vaccine.

At the junction V is shortened by 10 bases and J by 1 base, with 10 bases in between. The CDR3, from cysteine to phenylalanine, totals 12 residues. CDR3 DNA is the only sequence kept; it has 36 bases, read in frame from the first base. Via the germline V gene (reference sequence), CDR1 is LNHDA and CDR2 SQIVND. Results and caveats for the whole study, not just this receptor: Most participants were white British and females outnumbered males, and the authors suggested that clonal diversity may have been underestimated. After two AZD1222 doses, spike-specific TCR breadth and depth were significantly higher than at day 0 and than in MenACWY recipients. In the small 56-69-year group, the increase in depth fell short of significance, most likely because of low power. Reportedly, close to half of the unique spike-specific TCRs recognized epitopes lying outside the regions that are mutated in the B.1.351 and B.1.1.7 variants. Conclusions about previously exposed vaccinees are limited because only five to seven AZD1222 recipients were SARS-CoV-2 seropositive at baseline. No day 14 peak-response samples were available, so repertoires were characterized only after the peak T cell response. The whole spike protein was spanned by vaccine-associated CD4 TCRs, and dominant responses were seen in regions 160-218 and 743-854.

The CDR3 regions of human TCRbeta chains were subjected to immunosequencing. Per the original workflow: TCRs in the repertoires were compared against a reference library of SARS-CoV-2-specific TCRs that had been generated with the MIRA antigen-specificity platform. Breadth was defined as the fraction of unique TCRs that were SARS-CoV-2-associated, and depth was defined as the fraction of total T cells that were SARS-CoV-2-associated. Each spike-specific TCR was assigned to its reactive spike region and to a CD4 or CD8 class using the MIRA data. Log10-transformed breadth and depth values were compared by one-way ANOVA with Sidak's multiple comparisons tests. The table comes from immuneACCESS by way of TCRdb, which keeps in-frame sequences with V and J called. Part of the clones is missing from these tables; in studies checked, under half for an unresolved V gene and the rest for unknown reasons. V and J calls and clone size are copied from that table; D and trimming were computed from the DNA. This sample gives some 170,000 clones in total; approximately 91% of them show up just once. The top ten clones comprise approximately 1.6% of the sample.

The receptor chain draws on TRBV19 and TRBJ1-1; TRBD1 could be the D gene, as 6 bases match. This TCR came from an adult in good health. The sequencing used peripheral blood, collected on day 0 of AZD1222 vaccination. In nucleotide form, the sequence is TGTGCCACTCTCAGGGGGAACACTGAAGCTTTCTTT. The resulting protein is CATLRGNTEAFF.